This T cell receptor (beta chain) was sequenced for a study of T cell responses to AZD1222 COVID-19 vaccine. Study outcomes and limitations: Of spike-specific TCRs, nearly half reportedly target regions left unmutated in variants. The breadth and depth of Spike-specific TCRs increased once two AZD1222 doses had been given. Without day 14 samples, only post-peak T cell repertoires were studied.

The repertoire was sequenced with immunoSEQ multiplex PCR; TCRdb's copy has only in-frame clones and lacks some. This sample has about 180,000 clones, with nearly 95% found just once. Second doses that came at about 4 or about 12 weeks were put together. V lost 2 bases and J 7 bases, leaving 11 bases between the germline ends. Germline V lookup: CDR1 SGHDT, CDR2 YYEEEE. CDR3 length: 13 amino acids. Notes on this clone: What it binds is unknown.

This clonotype originated in an adult who received the AZD1222 COVID-19 vaccine. The chain joins TRBV5-6 to TRBJ2-3; no reliable D call. Sequenced here: peripheral blood, sampled 28 days after the second AZD1222 dose. The CDR3 reads CASSFPATYTQYF. As DNA, the CDR3 is TGTGCCAGCAGCTTTCCGGCAACCTATACGCAGTATTTT.